The entry below describes one TCR beta chain. This clonotype was seen a few times. Its antigen specificity is not known. Base quality data are lacking; no much larger clone is found one base away. V is pared back by 2 bases and J by 4 bases, with 14 bases lying between the germline termini. The CDR3 runs 15 amino acids, cysteine and phenylalanine included. CDR3 DNA only is kept here, 45 bases in frame from base 1. TCR alpha and beta CDR3 regions were amplified with the iRepertoire nested amplicon-rescue multiplex PCR (arm-PCR) platform from RNA. For one-step reverse transcription and amplification, roughly 100-450 ng of tissue mRNA or PBMC total RNA was used as input. Following bead purification, Illumina adapters were added through a secondary multiplex PCR, and the libraries were then gel-purified between 200 and 400 bp. The libraries contained internal 6-nucleotide barcodes that were used for demultiplexing. Sequencing of libraries was performed on an Illumina MiSeq with 2x220 or 2x250 nucleotide paired-end reads. Per the original workflow: Paired reads were merged using FLASH 1.2.11 and aligned with BWA-MEM to the GRCh37 human genome, and TRA and TRB reads were then extracted. V and J assignment used an IMGT-derived reference of cassette sequences and CDR3 motifs that included pseudogenes. Reads were translated in three frames, and productive CDR3s were defined as those with a C...FGXG motif and no stop codons. A clonotype was defined as a unique combination of a V-J cassette pair and a CDR3 amino acid sequence. Hamming distance filtering was applied to reads, with thresholds set by the sequence error rate of each sample in mapped regions. TCRdb handled the public reads itself, with Q25 trimming in fastp and clone calling in MiXCR, and kept productive beta chains. Each CDR3 protein gets just one entry, which takes the most common genes and DNA from the rows behind it. TCRdb's processing, not the study's, gives the V and J calls here. Counted in this sample were around 170,000 distinct CDR3 sequences; about 47% of them appeared once. Around 5.2% of the sample lies in the top ten.

This record comes from a study of glioma-infiltrating T cells listed by TCRdb under 2016. With regard to the full study: TCR alpha- and beta-chain repertoires were sequenced from glioma tissue, non-neoplastic brain tissue and matched peripheral blood mononuclear cells. Three low-grade glioma patients, seven or eight primary glioblastoma patients, and three non-glioma patients who contributed non-neoplastic brain tissue made up the paired cohort. Each tissue-infiltrating repertoire was compared with the same patient's peripheral blood repertoire to measure divergence between tissue and blood T-cell populations. Broad study findings and their caveats: The group comparisons were based on small numbers of patients: three non-neoplastic, three low-grade glioma and several glioblastoma patients. Only a very small number of CDR3 sequences turned up in both tissue and blood, a result put down to high CDR3 diversity combined with limited sampling. In non-neoplastic patients, VJ-independent divergence between tissue and blood fell below expectation, whereas in all gliomas, and especially in low-grade gliomas, the divergence rose above expectation.

The source of this sequence is a human donor with low-grade glioma or glioblastoma, undergoing nonglioma brain surgery, or in good health (not recorded which). The receptor chain draws on TRBV12-3 or TRBV12-4 and TRBJ1-1, with TRBD1 perhaps the D gene, on 5 matching bases. What was sequenced was glioma tissue, nonneoplastic brain tissue, or PBMCs (not recorded which). The CDR3 region: CASSLRSSGSTEAFF. The bases read TGTGCCAGCAGTTTAAGGTCCTCAGGGTCCACTGAAGCTTTCTTT.